This T cell receptor (beta chain) was recorded in a study of blood T cell repertoires in COVID-19. Study as a whole: COVID-19 samples from acute and convalescent phases originated in the United States, Italy and Spain. PBMCs, B-cell-depleted T cells, or T cells were the source of the cDNA or gDNA that made up the material.

The CDR3 length is 14 residues. V was shortened by 4 bases and J by 0 bases, with 9 bases between the two germline ends. Germline values: CDR1 SGHTS, CDR2 YDEGEE. Per the original methods: Quantification of nucleated cells was approximated via reference gene primer amplification. Method: immunoSEQ multiplex PCR; TCRdb's copy keeps in-frame clones and lacks some. For V, J and clone size, that table is used; D and trimming come from the DNA. The sample carries some 300,000 clones, 80% to 90% recorded once. Patients in Seattle were enrolled during active infection, then followed longitudinally. The TCR comes from a woman aged 50 to 65 with COVID-19, enrolled during active disease. The rearrangement joins TRBV5-8 to TRBJ2-3; the D gene is possibly TRBD2 (6 bases). Sequenced material: peripheral blood. CDR3 sequence reads: CASSPTRSTDTQYF. CDR3 nucleotides: TGTGCCAGCAGCCCGACTAGAAGCACAGATACGCAGTATTTT.